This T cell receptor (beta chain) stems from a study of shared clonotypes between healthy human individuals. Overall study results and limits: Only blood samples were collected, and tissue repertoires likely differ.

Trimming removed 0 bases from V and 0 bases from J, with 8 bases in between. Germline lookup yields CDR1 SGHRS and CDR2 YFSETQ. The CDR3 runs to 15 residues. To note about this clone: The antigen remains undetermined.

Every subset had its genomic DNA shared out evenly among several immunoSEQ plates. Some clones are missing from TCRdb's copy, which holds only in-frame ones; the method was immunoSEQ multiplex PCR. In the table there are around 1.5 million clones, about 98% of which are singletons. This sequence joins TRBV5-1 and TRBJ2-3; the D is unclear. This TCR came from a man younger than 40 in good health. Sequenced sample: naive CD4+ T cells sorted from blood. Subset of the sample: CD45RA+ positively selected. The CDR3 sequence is CASSLGYASTDTQYF. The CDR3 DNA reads TGCGCCAGCAGCTTGGGCTACGCTAGCACAGATACGCAGTATTTT.